Following are 11 T cell receptor beta chains from one sample sequenced in a study of post-analysis software for immune sequencing data. Points from the study as a whole: Controls had lower frequencies than patients of about five TRBV segments, which included TRBV5-6, TRBV5-1 and TRBV20-1.

The antigens for these receptors are not known. cDNA libraries of TCR beta carried unique molecular identifiers. MiXCR, applied by TCRdb to the PCR reads, yields one record per CDR3 protein. The table lists 450,000 to 700,000 distinct CDR3 sequences, roughly 46% of them singletons. The sequencing sample was made of blood. These receptors were collected from a girl aged 10-17 years with multiple sclerosis.

This clonotype was found a few times. The V and J genes are TRBV12-3 or TRBV12-4 and TRBJ1-2; TRBD1 is a possible D gene (5 bases). V was trimmed by 7 bases and J by 8 bases, leaving 17 bases between them. There are 13 residues in the CDR3. The CDR3 DNA is TGTGCCAGCACCCTGGAGGGGAGAGGGGGCTACACCTTC. This translates into CASTLEGRGGYTF.

This clonotype was seen at least ten times. V usage is TRBV7-9 and J usage is TRBJ1-2; tentatively, D is TRBD1 (6 bases). Germline V CDR1 and CDR2: SEHNR, FQNEAQ (reference sequence). V lost 5 bases, J lost 13 bases, and 17 bases lay in between. The CDR3 covers 12 residues. In DNA, the CDR3 is TGTGCCAGCAGCCCGGACAGCCTAGAGGCCACCTTC. As protein: CASSPDSLEATF.

The chain employs TRBV6-5 and TRBJ1-1; D remains unclear. The V end lost 2 bases, the J end lost 1 base, and 5 bases lay between the germline ends. Germline CDR1 and CDR2: MNHEY and SVGAGI. The CDR3 has 13 amino acids. The DNA of the CDR3 is TGTGCCAGCAGTTACAAGACGAACACTGAAGCTTTCTTT. Amino acid sequence: CASSYKTNTEAFF.

This rearrangement joins TRBV6-4 to TRBJ1-6; possibly TRBD1 for D (5 bases). The CDR3 is 14 amino acids. V shed 4 bases and J shed 14 bases, with 18 bases lying between them. CDR1 and CDR2 (germline): MRHNA, SNTAGT. DNA of the CDR3: TGTGCCAGCAGTGCCGGCGGGACGTCCAGGACCCTCCACTTT. Translation gives CASSAGGTSRTLHF.

The CDR3 loop reads CASSYGTGGLAGELFF. The CDR3 DNA reads TGTGCCAGCAGTTATGGGACAGGGGGCTTGGCCGGGGAGCTGTTTTTT. V gene TRBV6-5 combines with J gene TRBJ2-2; 12 bases fit TRBD1. CDR3 length: 16 residues. V trimming: 3 bases; J trimming: 6 bases; junction bases outside the gene matches: 5. Germline V lookup: CDR1 MNHEY, CDR2 SVGAGI.

Points on this clonotype: One junction end does not reproduce the germline sequence, and a read error may be involved. The chain has TRBV30 and TRBJ2-6; a possible D gene is TRBD1 (5 bases). The germline gives CDR1 GTSNPN, CDR2 SVGIG (reference sequence). The CDR3 sequence is 12 residues long. The CDR3 region is CAWSGGANVRTF. In DNA, the CDR3 is TGTGCCTGGAGCGGTGGGGCCAACGTCCGGACTTTC.

This clonotype was detected only a few times. The J gene is TRBJ2-3, the V gene TRBV12-5; the D is unclear. The CDR3 runs to 13 residues. Trimming left V 1 base short and J 2 bases short, with 4 bases between. CDR1 is LGHNT and CDR2 is FRNRAP in the germline V gene. The CDR3 DNA sequence: TGTGCTAGTGGTTTGGGGACCACAGATACGCAGTATTTT. Translated: CASGLGTTDTQYF.

This clonotype came up a few times. This CDR3 reads CASSNSGGVTDTQYF. CDR3 DNA: TGTGCCAGCAGCAATAGCGGGGGGGTCACAGATACGCAGTATTTT. The chain has TRBV7-2 and TRBJ2-3; the match to TRBD2 covers 11 bases. The CDR3 has 15 amino acids. The germline V gene encodes CDR1 SGHTA and CDR2 FQGNSA. Trimming at V came to 5 bases and at J to 2 bases, leaving 3 bases not matched to a gene.

V usage is TRBV4-1 and J usage is TRBJ2-3; a weak D match, TRBD2 (6 bases). This CDR3 is built from 16 residues. CDR1 and CDR2 from the germline V gene are MGHRA and YSYEKL. Trimming pared 0 bases from V and 4 bases from J, leaving 14 bases between. The CDR3: CASSQDRAEGADTQYF. As DNA, the CDR3 is TGCGCCAGCAGCCAAGATCGGGCGGAGGGCGCAGATACGCAGTATTTT.

Note on this clonotype: This may stem from a read error, because a much larger clone lies one nucleotide away. This chain connects TRBV5-1 to TRBJ2-5; 7 bases are shared with TRBD2. CDR3 size: 16 residues. Trimming cost V 0 bases and J 11 bases; bases outside gene matches: 16. Germline CDR1 reads SGHRS; CDR2 reads YFSETQ. CDR3 coding DNA: TGCGCCAGCAGCTTGGCTTCTAGCGGAGGTTCCAATGAGCAGTACTTC. Translated: CASSLASSGGSNEQYF.

This clonotype has just a few counts. This chain joins TRBV4-1 and TRBJ1-2, with D possibly matching TRBD1 (5 bases). With 0 bases removed from V and 5 bases from J, the gap between germline ends came to 13 bases. Germline V gives CDR1 MGHRA, CDR2 YSYEKL. This CDR3 has 15 residues. This chain's CDR3 is CASSQDPSQGYGYTF. Here the CDR3 DNA reads TGCGCCAGCAGCCAAGATCCCAGCCAGGGATATGGCTACACCTTC.